The clone carrying this TCR beta chain appeared once. Its antigen remains unknown. Measured with immunoSEQ multiplex PCR; TCRdb has only the in-frame clones, and not every one. The sample records about 91,000 clones, around nine tenths being singletons. The data originate from a study of identifying expanded T cells in peripheral blood. The CDR3 is made up of 16 amino acids. Trimming cost V 4 bases and J 2 bases, with 19 bases left between them. Germline CDR1 and CDR2: SGHRS and YFSETQ. Overall study findings and caveats: Technical replicates showed about 1.2 changed clones; around 2 weeks around 15; four weeks 19.

The clonotype originates from a person aged 18 to 70 in good health. Sequenced sample: blood. V is TRBV5-1 and J is TRBJ2-7; D possibly uses TRBD1 or TRBD2 (5 bases each). This CDR3 reads CASSTHGTLFTYEQYF. The CDR3 DNA is TGCGCCAGCAGCACCCATGGGACCTTGTTTACCTACGAGCAGTACTTC.